This T cell receptor beta chain came from a study of T cell responses to AZD1222 COVID-19 vaccine. Study-level points and caveats: Targeting of unmutated variant regions was reportedly seen in nearly half of spike-specific TCRs. Donors were chiefly white British, with a greater number of females, and clonal diversity was perhaps underestimated.

The V end lost 4 bases, the J end lost 5 bases, and 12 bases lay between the germline ends. There are 14 residues in the CDR3. CDR1 is LGHNT, CDR2 FRNRAP, per germline. Clones were read by immunoSEQ multiplex PCR, and TCRdb kept only the in-frame ones, dropping some. The sample gives 100,000 to 150,000 clones, approximately 90% of which show up once; under 4.5% is in the top ten. On this clone itself: Its antigen is as yet unknown.

The chain combines TRBV12-5 with TRBJ2-1, with D perhaps matching TRBD2 (7 bases). This receptor was taken from an adult in good health. Here the sequenced sample was peripheral blood, taken on day 0 of AZD1222 vaccination. The CDR3 DNA reads as TGTGCTAGTGGTTACGGGGGGCCTGACAATGAGCAGTTCTTC. Its translation is CASGYGGPDNEQFF.